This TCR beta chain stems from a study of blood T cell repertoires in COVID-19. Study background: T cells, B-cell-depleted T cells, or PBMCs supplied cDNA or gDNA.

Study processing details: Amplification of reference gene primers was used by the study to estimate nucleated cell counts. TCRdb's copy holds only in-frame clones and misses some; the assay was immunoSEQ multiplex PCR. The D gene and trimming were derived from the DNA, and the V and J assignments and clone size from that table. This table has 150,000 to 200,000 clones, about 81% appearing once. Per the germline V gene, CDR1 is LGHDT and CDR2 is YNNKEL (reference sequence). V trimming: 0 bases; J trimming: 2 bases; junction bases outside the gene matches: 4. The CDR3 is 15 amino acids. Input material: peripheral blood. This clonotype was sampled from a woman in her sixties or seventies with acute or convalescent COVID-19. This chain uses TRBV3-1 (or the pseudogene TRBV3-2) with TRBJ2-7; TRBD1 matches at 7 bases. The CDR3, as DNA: TGTGCCAGCAGCCAAGAAGGGGACAGTACCTACGAGCAGTACTTC. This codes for CASSQEGDSTYEQYF.